This entry lists 20 T cell receptor beta chains sequenced from one sample in a study of blood T cell repertoires in COVID-19. The method was immunoSEQ multiplex PCR; TCRdb's version includes in-frame clones alone and lacks a portion of them. There are about 130,000 clones in the sample; around four fifths occur only once, and 8.5% to 10% lies in the top ten. Sequenced input: peripheral blood. These receptors all come from a man aged 35 to 55 with active or convalescent COVID-19.

The rearrangement joins TRBV19 to TRBJ1-1; 9 nucleotides agree with TRBD1. CDR1 and CDR2 (germline): LNHDA, SQIVND (reference sequence). This CDR3 is built from 14 residues. The V segment lost 8 bases and the J segment 0 bases; nucleotides outside the gene matches: 4. The CDR3 region is CASRRTGVNTEAFF. The CDR3 nucleotides read TGTGCCAGTCGGCGGACAGGGGTGAACACTGAAGCTTTCTTT.

The rearrangement joins TRBV19 to TRBJ1-5; D may be TRBD1 (6 bases). Trimming removed 9 bases at V and 4 bases at J, with 16 bases between. The germline CDR1 and CDR2 sequences are LNHDA and SQIVND (reference sequence). The CDR3 length is 14 residues. CDR3 DNA sequence: TGTGCCAGCTCGGGGGGGGGCTATAATCAGCCCCAGCATTTT. Encoded protein: CASSGGGYNQPQHF. The variable domain in full, completed from reference TRBV19 and TRBJ1-5, reads DGGITQSPKYLFRKEGQNVTLSCEQNLNHDAMYWYRQDPGQGLRLIYYSQIVNDFQKGDIAEGYSVSREKKESFPLTVTSAQKNPTAFYLCASSGGGYNQPQHFGDGTRLSIL.

This clone was found a few times. The gene calls are TRBV9 and TRBJ2-3; 8 bases line up with TRBD1. J gave up 4 bases and V 4 bases, and 11 bases lay outside the gene matches. Germline values: CDR1 SGDLS, CDR2 YYNGEE. This CDR3 has 16 amino acids. CDR3 bases: TGTGCCAGCAGCATAGGACAGGGAGAAAAATCAGATACGCAGTATTTT. Protein product: CASSIGQGEKSDTQYF.

This clone has only one observation. The gene calls are TRBV7-9 and TRBJ2-1; D gene ambiguous. The germline V gene encodes CDR1 SEHNR and CDR2 FQNEAQ (reference sequence). With 3 bases removed from V and 8 bases from J, the gap between germline ends came to 11 bases. The CDR3 loop spans 13 amino acids. The chain's CDR3 is CASSLGSSDEQFF. As DNA, the CDR3 is TGTGCCAGCAGCTTGGGTAGCAGCGATGAGCAGTTCTTC.

V usage is TRBV20-1 and J usage is TRBJ2-3; D remains ambiguous. The CDR3 has 11 residues. V lost 6 bases, J lost 4 bases, and 8 bases lay in between. CDR1 and CDR2 (germline): DFQATT, SNEGSKA (reference sequence). The CDR3: CSATDADTQYF. Here the CDR3 DNA reads TGCAGTGCCACTGATGCAGATACGCAGTATTTT.

The rearrangement joins TRBV27 to TRBJ1-6; 7 positions match TRBD1. This CDR3 is 16 amino acids long. The ends lost 5 bases at V and 5 bases at J; junction bases unmatched: 9. CDR1 is MNHEY and CDR2 is SMNVEV in the germline V gene (reference sequence). CDR3 in amino acids: CASSRLRDSDNSPLHF. CDR3 sequence (DNA): TGTGCCAGCAGTCGACTCCGGGACAGTGATAATTCACCCCTCCACTTT.

V and J are TRBV11-3 and TRBJ2-2, with 8 bases fitting TRBD1. Germline assignment: CDR1 SGHNT and CDR2 YENEEA. This CDR3 has 14 residues. V was pared by 4 bases and J by 4 bases, with 2 bases of the junction left unmatched. The CDR3 coding sequence is TGTGCCAGCAGCTCCACAGGGGGCACCGGGGAGCTGTTTTTT. Amino acids: CASSSTGGTGELFF.

The chain joins TRBV27 to TRBJ2-5; weak D call: TRBD1 (6 bases). Trimming left V 8 bases short and J 2 bases short, with 12 bases between. Germline V gene sequence: CDR1 MNHEY, CDR2 SMNVEV (reference sequence). This CDR3 comprises 13 residues. The CDR3 protein is CASAGTLQETQYF. The DNA of the CDR3 is TGTGCCAGCGCCGGGACACTACAAGAGACCCAGTACTTC.

The chain joins TRBV5-6 to TRBJ2-5; TRBD1 agrees at 9 bases. This CDR3 contains 15 residues. Germline CDR1 reads SGHDT; CDR2 reads YYEEEE. Trimming took 4 bases from V and 2 from J; bases not matched to a gene: 6. Written as DNA, the CDR3 is TGTGCCAGCAGCCCTCTTGGGACAGGGCAAGAGACCCAGTACTTC. This encodes CASSPLGTGQETQYF.

CDR3 amino acids: CASSFVSTDTQYF. Here the CDR3 DNA reads TGTGCCAGCAGTTTTGTAAGCACAGATACGCAGTATTTT. The chain has TRBV27 and TRBJ2-3; unclear D gene. The CDR3 runs 13 residues. V gave up 3 bases and J gave up 0 bases, with 4 bases separating them. Germline CDR1 MNHEY, CDR2 SMNVEV (reference sequence).

This chain joins TRBV23-1 and TRBJ2-7; 8 positions agree with TRBD1. TRBV23-1 belongs to the ORF category, with a function that is uncertain. There are 18 residues in the CDR3. Trimming at V came to 0 bases and at J to 3 bases, leaving 13 bases not matched to a gene. The CDR3 DNA reads as TGCGCCAGCAGTCAATCAAGGTTCGCAGGGACAGGTAACTACGAGCAGTACTTC. As protein: CASSQSRFAGTGNYEQYF.

The J gene is TRBJ2-3, the V gene TRBV6-2 or TRBV6-3, with 10 bases aligning to TRBD1. CDR3 length equals 14 residues. The germline gives CDR1 MNHEY, CDR2 SVGEGT. V shed 5 bases, J shed 3 bases, and the junction held 2 bases outside the gene matches. CDR3 region: CASSRQGATDTQYF. The CDR3 DNA sequence: TGTGCCAGCAGTCGACAGGGGGCAACAGATACGCAGTATTTT.

Remarks on this clone: Different DNA sequences within this sample yield the same CDR3. V and J are TRBV12-3 or TRBV12-4 and TRBJ2-5; tentative D call: TRBD1 (7 bases). V lost 3 bases to trimming and J lost 5 bases, with 10 bases between them. The CDR3 is 13 residues long. Here the CDR3 DNA reads TGTGCCAGCAGTTTCGGGGGACAGGAGACCCAGTACTTC. Its protein is CASSFGGQETQYF.

The CDR3: CATSDAGTGVTDTQYF. CDR3 sequence (DNA): TGTGCCACCAGTGATGCCGGGACAGGGGTGACAGATACGCAGTATTTT. The V and J genes are TRBV24-1 and TRBJ2-3, with 10 bases identical to TRBD1. This CDR3 spans 16 amino acids. Trimming cost V 3 bases and J 3 bases; bases outside gene matches: 5. Germline V gene sequence: CDR1 KGHDR, CDR2 SFDVKD.

The rearrangement links TRBV29-1 to TRBJ2-1; 8 bases fit TRBD1. Germline V gene data show CDR1 as SQVTM and CDR2 as ANQGSEA. CDR3 length: 15 residues. V lost 6 bases to trimming and J lost 5 bases; unmatched junction nucleotides: 12. CDR3: CSVMGGQVSDNEQFF. CDR3 nucleotide sequence: TGCAGCGTGATGGGGGGACAGGTTAGCGACAATGAGCAGTTCTTC.

V gene TRBV18 combines with J gene TRBJ1-4, with D perhaps matching TRBD1 (6 bases). The CDR3 has 15 residues. The V and J ends lost 4 bases and 1 base respectively, with 10 bases between them. Per the germline V gene, CDR1 is KGHSH and CDR2 is LQKENI. The CDR3 is CASSRTQGTNEKLFF. DNA for the CDR3: TGTGCCAGCTCACGAACACAGGGAACTAATGAAAAACTGTTTTTT. Full variable domain (missing parts from reference TRBV18 and TRBJ1-4): NAGVMQNPRHLVRRRGQEARLRCSPMKGHSHVYWYRQLPEEGLKFMVYLQKENIIDESGMPKERFSAEFPKEGPSILRIQQVVRGDSAAYFCASSRTQGTNEKLFFGSGTQLSVL.

CDR3: CASSGPGLAGGQWELFF. The DNA for the CDR3 is TGTGCCAGCAGCGGACCAGGACTAGCGGGGGGCCAATGGGAGCTGTTTTTT. The rearrangement uses TRBV7-2 and TRBJ2-2; 14 positions agree with TRBD2. V lost 5 bases to trimming and J lost 9 bases; unmatched junction nucleotides: 11. The CDR3 totals 17 residues. Germline CDR1 and CDR2: SGHTA and FQGNSA.

The V and J genes are TRBV9 and TRBJ1-4, with TRBD1 as a possible D gene (6 bases). The CDR3 runs 16 residues. From germline, CDR1 is SGDLS and CDR2 YYNGEE. The V end lost 3 bases, the J end lost 7 bases, and 19 bases lay between the germline ends. The DNA of the CDR3 is TGTGCCAGCAGCGCAGGTTGGGGGGGCCTAAGTGAAAAACTGTTTTTT. As protein: CASSAGWGGLSEKLFF.

This chain uses TRBV5-4 with TRBJ1-2; TRBD1 might be the D (6 bases). This CDR3 region has 16 residues. Germline loops: CDR1 SGHNT, CDR2 YYREEE (reference sequence). Trimming took 0 bases from V and 3 from J, leaving 15 bases between them. CDR3 amino acids: CASSLGQGQADYGYTF. The CDR3 DNA reads as TGTGCCAGCAGCTTGGGCCAGGGGCAAGCGGACTATGGCTACACCTTC.

CDR3 loop: CASSLASGLGYTF. Here the CDR3 DNA reads TGTGCCAGCAGCTTAGCATCAGGGCTCGGCTACACCTTC. The V and J genes are TRBV7-2 and TRBJ1-2, with a possible D match to TRBD1 (5 bases). Trimming took off 0 bases at V and 8 bases at J, with 10 bases between the two ends. This CDR3 comprises 13 residues. Germline loops: CDR1 SGHTA, CDR2 FQGNSA.